The rows below give T cell receptor beta chains drawn from one sample of a study of cytomegalovirus exposure and HLA in healthy donors. Generated by immunoSEQ multiplex PCR, the TCRdb table keeps only in-frame clones and is missing some. The sample holds more than 70,000 clones. The sequenced sample consisted of PBMCs. These TCRs come from a woman aged 55-70 years in good health and CMV-seronegative. Each CDR3 is given with its conserved first and last residue. Each record gives: V gene, J gene, CDR3 length, D gene, CDR3 protein, CDR3 DNA. The D gene is left open where the match is weak.

V: TRBV20-1; J: TRBJ2-5; length: 11; D: NA; CDR3: CSARDSETQYF; DNA: TGCAGTGCTAGAGATTCGGAGACCCAGTACTTC
V: TRBV7-2; J: TRBJ2-7; length: 16; D: TRBD2; CDR3: CASSLAGGPRTYEQYF; DNA: TGTGCCAGCAGCTTAGCGGGAGGGCCACGTACCTACGAGCAGTACTTC
V: TRBV7-3; J: TRBJ1-5; length: 15; D: NA; CDR3: CASSSPRGMNQPQHF; DNA: TGTGCCAGCAGCTCCCCTCGGGGAATGAATCAGCCCCAGCATTTT
V: TRBV19; J: TRBJ2-5; length: 11; D: NA; CDR3: CASSYRETQYF; DNA: TGTGCCAGTAGTTATCGAGAGACCCAGTACTTC
V: TRBV6-1; J: TRBJ2-7; length: 12; D: TRBD1; CDR3: CASSETGLEQYF; DNA: TGTGCCAGCAGCGAGACAGGGCTCGAGCAGTACTTC
V: TRBV28; J: TRBJ2-5; length: 15; D: TRBD2; CDR3: CASSLLGGRQETQYF; DNA: TGTGCCAGCAGTTTGTTGGGCGGGAGACAAGAGACCCAGTACTTC
V: TRBV6-4; J: TRBJ2-3; length: 18; D: TRBD2; CDR3: CASSDGTSGRPSTDTQYF; DNA: TGTGCCAGCAGTGACGGGACTAGCGGGAGACCGAGCACAGATACGCAGTATTTT
V: TRBV6-6; J: TRBJ1-4; length: 14; D: NA; CDR3: CASSYSIRDEKLFF; DNA: TGTGCCAGCAGTTACTCGATTAGAGATGAAAAACTGTTTTTT
V: TRBV19; J: TRBJ2-5; length: 17; D: NA; CDR3: CASSIGPLAKYQETQYF; DNA: TGTGCCAGTAGTATAGGACCACTAGCTAAGTACCAAGAGACCCAGTACTTC
V: TRBV27; J: TRBJ1-5; length: 16; D: TRBD1; CDR3: CASSSQGAYSNQPQHF; DNA: TGTGCCAGCAGTTCCCAGGGGGCCTATAGCAATCAGCCCCAGCATTTT
V: TRBV7-9; J: TRBJ2-7; length: 15; D: TRBD1; CDR3: CASSNQGTEIDEQYF; DNA: TGTGCCAGCAGCAATCAGGGGACAGAGATCGACGAGCAGTACTTC
V: TRBV4-1; J: TRBJ2-3; length: 12; D: NA; CDR3: CASSQDLDTQYF; DNA: TGCGCCAGCAGCCAAGATCTGGATACGCAGTATTTT
V: TRBV6-5; J: TRBJ1-4; length: 12; D: NA; CDR3: CASSSAARELFF; DNA: TGTGCCAGCAGTTCCGCGGCGCGGGAACTGTTTTTT
V: TRBV5-8; J: TRBJ1-3; length: 18; D: NA; CDR3: CASTTLTGGSISGNTIYF; DNA: TGTGCCAGCACCACATTAACGGGGGGCTCAATCTCTGGAAACACCATATATTTT
V: TRBV28; J: TRBJ2-5; length: 14; D: NA; CDR3: CASSSGQIQETQYF; DNA: TGTGCCAGCAGTTCCGGACAGATCCAAGAGACCCAGTACTTC
V: TRBV5-1; J: TRBJ2-5; length: 14; D: NA; CDR3: CASSLGRGKETQYF; DNA: TGCGCCAGCAGCTTGGGACGGGGAAAAGAGACCCAGTACTTC
V: TRBV4-1; J: TRBJ2-3; length: 16; D: NA; CDR3: CASSQRGRTSTDTQYF; DNA: TGCGCCAGCAGCCAACGGGGGAGGACTAGCACAGATACGCAGTATTTT
V: TRBV2; J: TRBJ2-5; length: 14; D: NA; CDR3: CASSVNRRGETQYF; DNA: TGTGCCAGCAGTGTTAACCGTAGGGGGGAGACCCAGTACTTC